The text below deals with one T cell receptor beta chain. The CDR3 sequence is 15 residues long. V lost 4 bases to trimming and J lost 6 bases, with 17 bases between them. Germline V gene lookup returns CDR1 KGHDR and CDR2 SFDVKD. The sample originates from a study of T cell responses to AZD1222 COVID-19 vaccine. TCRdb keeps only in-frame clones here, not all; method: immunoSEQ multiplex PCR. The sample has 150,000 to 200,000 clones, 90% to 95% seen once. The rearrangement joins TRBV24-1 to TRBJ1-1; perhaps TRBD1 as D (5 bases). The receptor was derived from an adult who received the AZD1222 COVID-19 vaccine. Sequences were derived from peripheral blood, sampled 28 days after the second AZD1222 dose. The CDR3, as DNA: TGTGCCACCAGTGACCCGGGGCACTCAATGGCTGAAGCTTTCTTT. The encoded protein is CATSDPGHSMAEAFF.